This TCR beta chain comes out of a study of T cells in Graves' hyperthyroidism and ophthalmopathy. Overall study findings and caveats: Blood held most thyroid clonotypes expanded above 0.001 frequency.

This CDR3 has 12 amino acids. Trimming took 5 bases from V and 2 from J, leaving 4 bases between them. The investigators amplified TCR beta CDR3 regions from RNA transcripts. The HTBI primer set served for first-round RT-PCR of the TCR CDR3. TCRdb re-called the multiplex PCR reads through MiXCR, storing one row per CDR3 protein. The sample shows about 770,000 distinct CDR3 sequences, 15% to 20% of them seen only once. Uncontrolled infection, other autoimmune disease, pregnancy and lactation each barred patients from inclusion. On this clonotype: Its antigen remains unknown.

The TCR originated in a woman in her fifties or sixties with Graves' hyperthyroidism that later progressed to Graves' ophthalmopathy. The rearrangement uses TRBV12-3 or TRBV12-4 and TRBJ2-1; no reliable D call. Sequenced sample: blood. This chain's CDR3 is CASSHPYNEQFF. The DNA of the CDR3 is TGTGCCAGCAGTCATCCCTACAATGAGCAGTTCTTC.